The entry below gives a single T cell receptor beta chain sequence along with its context. The CDR3 is made up of 11 amino acids. Germline V gene sequence: CDR1 KGHSH, CDR2 LQKENI. V dropped 10 bases and J dropped 4 bases, with 8 bases sitting between them. This sample stems from a study of T cell changes during pregnancy in multiple sclerosis. Sequencing used immunoSEQ multiplex PCR; TCRdb keeps in-frame clones, though not all of them. The data show 50,000 to 65,000 clones, roughly 86% seen once. The sequenced sample was peripheral blood, obtained in the first trimester of pregnancy. This sequence joins TRBV18 and TRBJ2-1; the D is unclear. This receptor was obtained from a female donor with multiple sclerosis, enrolled in a pregnancy study. CDR3 loop: CANLVYNEQFF. For the CDR3, the DNA is TGTGCCAACTTAGTGTACAATGAGCAGTTCTTC.